This T cell receptor (beta chain) stems from a study of blood T cell repertoires in COVID-19. About the study: Samples came from the United States, Italy and Spain, spanning acute and convalescent COVID-19. PBMCs, B-cell-depleted T cells, or T cells provided the cDNA or gDNA that made up the material.

Germline CDR1 and CDR2: GTSNPN and SVGIG (reference sequence). This CDR3 has 14 amino acids. V lost 7 bases and J lost 7; bases outside the gene matches: 13. In the original workflow: Estimated nucleated cell counts came from reference gene primer amplification. Clones were read by immunoSEQ multiplex PCR, and TCRdb kept only the in-frame ones, dropping some. That table supplies the V and J calls and clone size; D and trimming were determined from the DNA. The sample records about 250,000 clones, under 90% being singletons. The sequenced sample was PBMCs or T cells enriched from blood (not recorded which). This clonotype was obtained from a man aged 40-55 years who had recovered from COVID-19. The chain links TRBV30 to TRBJ1-5; 7 nucleotides agree with TRBD1. This CDR3 is CAYHKGGGGQPQHF. CDR3 DNA: TGTGCCTACCACAAAGGGGGCGGAGGACAGCCCCAGCATTTT.